The entry below describes one T cell receptor beta chain. Its matching antigen is unknown. RNA transcripts yielded amplified TCR beta CDR3 regions. HTBI primers were used for first-round RT-PCR of the TCR CDR3. From the multiplex PCR reads, TCRdb called clonotypes with MiXCR, one entry per CDR3 protein. The sample has hundreds of thousands of distinct CDR3 sequences; roughly 15% are singletons. This specimen belongs to a study of T cells in Graves' hyperthyroidism and ophthalmopathy. The CDR3 is 13 residues long. J lost 7 bases, V lost 5 bases, and 5 bases had no gene match. Study-wide points: Patients with ophthalmopathy were separated from those with stable hyperthyroidism by a 13 V-J model. Ophthalmopathy, as predicted by the model, came a median approximately 6.5 months after the prediction.

This chain uses TRBV12-3 or TRBV12-4 with TRBJ2-7; TRBD2 matches at 10 bases. Material for sequencing was blood. The source of this sequence is a woman in her 30s with Graves' hyperthyroidism. DNA for the CDR3: TGTGCCAGCAGTATGGGACTAGCGCTTGAGCAGTACTTC. Translated: CASSMGLALEQYF.